This TCR beta chain was retrieved from a study of control samples from healthy donors and cancer patients. Profiling relied on immunoSEQ multiplex PCR, and the TCRdb table lists in-frame clones only, not all of them. The table includes 130,000 to 150,000 clones, roughly 94% detected once. The germline V gene has CDR1 SGHTA and CDR2 FQGNSA. CDR3 length equals 16 residues. V shed 0 bases and J shed 4 bases, with 16 bases lying between them. The clonotype originates from a man between 60 and 75 years old with colorectal cancer. The chain carries TRBV7-2 and TRBJ2-7; D is perhaps TRBD2 (6 bases). Sequenced: PBMCs. The CDR3 region is CASSLASQGGTYEQYF. The CDR3 nucleotides read TGTGCCAGCAGCTTAGCGTCCCAGGGAGGTACTTACGAGCAGTACTTC.